The next 3 T cell receptor beta chains were all read from a single sample in a study of regulatory T cells in long-lasting Graves disease. Libraries of TCR beta came from iRepertoire HTBI primers plus Arm-PCR of CDR3 regions. One entry per CDR3 protein, called by TCRdb with MiXCR from the multiplex PCR reads. The table lists about 660,000 distinct CDR3 sequences, around 30% of them singletons. The time point here: persistent/refractory GD, antithyroid drugs over 5 years with positive TRAb. The TCR library was made from RNA extracted from PBMCs. Source: peripheral blood mononuclear cells (PBMCs), taken when the disease was refractory, from a patient treated with antithyroid drugs. The source of these receptors is a female donor with Graves disease.

In this sample, this clonotype turned up a few times. The CDR3 DNA sequence: TGTGCCAGCAGGAGGTCTGGGGCCAACGTCCTGACTTTC. This translates into CASRRSGANVLTF. The rearrangement uses TRBV6-1 and TRBJ2-6; D gene uncertain. Deletions cut 6 bases from V and 1 base from J, with 4 bases between. Germline lookup yields CDR1 MNHNS and CDR2 SASEGT. The CDR3 is 13 residues long.

This clonotype occurred many times. The chain joins TRBV6-1 to TRBJ1-4; unclear D gene. Germline loops: CDR1 MNHNS, CDR2 SASEGT. The V gene lost 6 bases and the J gene lost 0 bases, with 14 bases spanning the gap. The CDR3 is made up of 16 amino acids. The CDR3 protein is CASRPELAATNEKLFF. The CDR3 bases are TGTGCCAGCAGACCAGAACTAGCTGCAACTAATGAAAAACTGTTTTTT.

The chain has TRBV20-1 and TRBJ2-5; TRBD1 agrees at 9 bases. This CDR3 spans 15 amino acids. With V trimmed by 1 base and J by 5 bases, 8 bases remained unmatched. Germline V gives CDR1 DFQATT, CDR2 SNEGSKA (reference sequence). CDR3 region: CSARGDRALYETQYF. The CDR3 DNA reads TGCAGTGCTAGAGGGGACAGGGCTTTATACGAGACCCAGTACTTC.